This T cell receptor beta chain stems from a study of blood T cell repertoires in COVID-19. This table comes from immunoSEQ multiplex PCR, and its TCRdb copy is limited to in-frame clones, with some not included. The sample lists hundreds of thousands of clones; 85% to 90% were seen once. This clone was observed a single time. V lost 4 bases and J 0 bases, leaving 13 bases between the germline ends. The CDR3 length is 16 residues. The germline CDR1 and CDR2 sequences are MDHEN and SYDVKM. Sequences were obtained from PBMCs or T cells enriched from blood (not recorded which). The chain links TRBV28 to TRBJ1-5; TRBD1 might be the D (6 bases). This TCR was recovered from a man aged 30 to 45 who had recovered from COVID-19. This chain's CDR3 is CASSSPGEYSNQPQHF. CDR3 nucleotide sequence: TGTGCCAGCAGTTCCCCAGGGGAATATAGCAATCAGCCCCAGCATTTT.